The clone carrying this T cell receptor (beta chain) was counted a few times. Trimming removed 3 bases from V and 5 bases from J; junction bases left unmatched: 12. CDR3 size: 16 residues. Germline V gene data show CDR1 as DFQATT and CDR2 as SNEGSKA (reference sequence). Authors' processing steps: By means of reference gene primer amplification, nucleated cell counts were estimated. Libraries were prepared by immunoSEQ multiplex PCR; TCRdb keeps only in-frame clonotypes and omits some of them. V, J and clone size derive from that table, while D and trimming were established from the DNA sequence. The table has about 120,000 clones, around 74% seen once. The entry originates in a study of blood T cell repertoires in COVID-19. As for the study in general: Researchers got acute and convalescent COVID-19 samples from the United States, Italy and Spain. Nucleic acid was either cDNA or gDNA, and it came from T cells, B-cell-depleted T cells, or PBMCs.

The V gene is TRBV20-1, the J gene TRBJ2-4; TRBD2 agrees at 8 bases. The sequence came from a man between 60 and 75 years old with acute or convalescent COVID-19. The sequencing input was peripheral blood. CDR3 amino acids: CSASHPGGPVQNIQYF. Written as DNA, the CDR3 is TGCAGTGCTAGTCACCCGGGAGGGCCTGTCCAAAACATTCAGTACTTC.